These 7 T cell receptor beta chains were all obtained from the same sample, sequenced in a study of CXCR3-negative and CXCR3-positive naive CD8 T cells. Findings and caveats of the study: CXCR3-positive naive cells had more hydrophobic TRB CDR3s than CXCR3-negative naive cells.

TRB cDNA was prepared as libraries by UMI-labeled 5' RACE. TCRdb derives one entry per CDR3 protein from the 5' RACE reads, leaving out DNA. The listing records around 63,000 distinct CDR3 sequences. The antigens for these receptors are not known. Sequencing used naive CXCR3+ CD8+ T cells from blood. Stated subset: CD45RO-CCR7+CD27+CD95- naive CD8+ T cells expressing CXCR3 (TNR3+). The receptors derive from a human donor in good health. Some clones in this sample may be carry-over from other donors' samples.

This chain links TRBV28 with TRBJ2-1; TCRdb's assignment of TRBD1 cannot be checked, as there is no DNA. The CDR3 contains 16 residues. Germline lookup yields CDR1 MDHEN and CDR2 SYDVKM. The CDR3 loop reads CASSQPRQAYYNEQFF.

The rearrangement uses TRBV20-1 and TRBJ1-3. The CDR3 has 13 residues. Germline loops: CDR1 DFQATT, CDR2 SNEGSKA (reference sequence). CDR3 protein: CSAPLESGNTIYF.

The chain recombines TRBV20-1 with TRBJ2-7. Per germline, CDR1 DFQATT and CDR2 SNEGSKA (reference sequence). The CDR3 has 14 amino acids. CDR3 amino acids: CSARDRSGSYEQYF.

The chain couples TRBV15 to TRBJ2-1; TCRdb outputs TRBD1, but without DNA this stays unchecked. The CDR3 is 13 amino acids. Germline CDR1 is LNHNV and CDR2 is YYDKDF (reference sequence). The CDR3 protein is CATSRVRGNEQFF.

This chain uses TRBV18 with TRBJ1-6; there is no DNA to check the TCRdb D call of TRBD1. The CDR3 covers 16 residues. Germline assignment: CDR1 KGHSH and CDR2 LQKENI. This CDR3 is CASSPRPGQGDSPLHF. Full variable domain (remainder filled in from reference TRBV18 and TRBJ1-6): NAGVMQNPRHLVRRRGQEARLRCSPMKGHSHVYWYRQLPEEGLKFMVYLQKENIIDESGMPKERFSAEFPKEGPSILRIQQVVRGDSAAYFCASSPRPGQGDSPLHFGNGTRLTVT.

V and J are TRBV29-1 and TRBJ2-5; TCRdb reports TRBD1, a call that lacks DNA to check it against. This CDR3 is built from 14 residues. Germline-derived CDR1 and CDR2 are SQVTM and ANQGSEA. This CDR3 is CSVEAWGGQETQYF. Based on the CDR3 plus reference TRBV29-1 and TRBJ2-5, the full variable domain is SAVISQKPSRDICQRGTSLTIQCQVDSQVTMMFWYRQQPGQSLTLIATANQGSEATYESGFVIDKFPISRPNLTFSTLTVSNMSPEDSSIYLCSVEAWGGQETQYFGPGTRLLVL.

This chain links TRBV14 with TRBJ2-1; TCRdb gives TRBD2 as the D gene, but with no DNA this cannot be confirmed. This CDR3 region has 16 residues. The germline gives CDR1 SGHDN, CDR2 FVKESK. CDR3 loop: CASSHWTSGLYNEQFF.